This TCR beta chain was identified during a study of beta chain features in type 1 diabetes. Study details: The number of sorted cells examined across all samples was roughly 100,000,000.

Study results and caveats: When VDJ junctions were examined, type 1 diabetes patients showed fewer insertions and more deletions. When cDNA is sequenced, cells with high TCR expression could be over-represented.

This clone appeared a few times. What it recognizes is unknown. Within the sample, other DNA sequences also encode this same CDR3. Investigators reverse transcribed all isolated RNA, so they sequenced expressed TCRB transcripts. Using immunoSEQ multiplex PCR, the repertoire was profiled, and TCRdb retains in-frame clones only, with some absent. The table includes about 290,000 clones, roughly 8% detected once. CDR1 and CDR2 from the germline V gene are KGHSH and LQKENI. This CDR3 has 15 amino acids. V lost 2 bases and J 1 base, leaving 10 bases between the germline ends. Sequences were obtained from central memory CD4+ T cells from blood. The rearrangement uses TRBV18 and TRBJ2-3; possibly TRBD1 or TRBD2 for D (5 bases each). This clonotype was obtained from a woman aged 18-29 years in good health. For the CDR3, the DNA is TGTGCCAGCTCACCAAATAGAGGGGGCACAGATACGCAGTATTTT. Amino acid sequence: CASSPNRGGTDTQYF.